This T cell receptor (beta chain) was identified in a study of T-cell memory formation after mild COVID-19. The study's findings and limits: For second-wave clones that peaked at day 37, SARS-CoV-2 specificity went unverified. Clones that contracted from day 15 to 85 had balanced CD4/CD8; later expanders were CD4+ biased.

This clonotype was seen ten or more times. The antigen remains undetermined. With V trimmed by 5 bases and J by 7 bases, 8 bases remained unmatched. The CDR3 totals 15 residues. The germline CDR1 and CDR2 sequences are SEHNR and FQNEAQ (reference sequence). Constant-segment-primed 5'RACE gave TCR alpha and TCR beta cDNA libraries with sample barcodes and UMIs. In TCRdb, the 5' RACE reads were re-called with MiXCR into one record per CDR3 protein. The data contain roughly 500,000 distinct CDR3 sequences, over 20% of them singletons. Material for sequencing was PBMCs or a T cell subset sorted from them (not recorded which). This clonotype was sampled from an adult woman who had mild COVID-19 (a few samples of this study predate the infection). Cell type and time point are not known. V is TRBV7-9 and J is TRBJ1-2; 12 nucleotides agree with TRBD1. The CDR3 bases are TGTGCCAGCAGCCCCCCGGGACAGGGGGCGATTGGCTACACCTTC. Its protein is CASSPPGQGAIGYTF.